These 29 T cell receptor beta chains share one sample of origin, sequenced in a study of T cells after yellow fever vaccination. Each CDR3 protein gets one entry after TCRdb re-called the 5' RACE reads with MiXCR. Of some 300,000 distinct CDR3 sequences listed, approximately 8% are singletons. The sequenced sample was PBMCs, obtained roughly 47 days after the first yellow fever vaccination. Receptor source: a man aged 18 to 29 who received the YFV17D yellow fever vaccine.

This clonotype was seen only a few times. In DNA, the CDR3 is TGCAGTGCTACTGAACAGGGACGTGGGGCTTTCTTT. This sequence encodes CSATEQGRGAFF. The chain carries TRBV20-1 and TRBJ1-1; TRBD1 is a possible D gene (6 bases). The CDR3 length is 12 residues. Looked up from germline, CDR1 is DFQATT and CDR2 is SNEGSKA (reference sequence). V was trimmed by 4 bases and J by 11 bases, leaving 17 bases between them.

The gene calls are TRBV18 and TRBJ1-1, with unresolved D. The CDR3 is made up of 15 amino acids. Trimming pared 2 bases from V and 5 bases from J, leaving 15 bases between. Germline loops: CDR1 KGHSH, CDR2 LQKENI. CDR3 DNA: TGTGCCAGCTCACCAACCCTCGGGGAGACGACTGAAGCTTTCTTT. This encodes CASSPTLGETTEAFF.

This clonotype showed up just a few times. The genes are TRBV7-6 and TRBJ2-7; 14 bases line up with TRBD2. Per the germline V gene, CDR1 is SGHVS and CDR2 is FNYEAQ. Trimming took 5 bases from V and 1 from J; bases not matched to a gene: 4. The CDR3 has 16 amino acids. The CDR3 here is CASSGLAGGPSYEQYF. DNA of the CDR3: TGTGCCAGCAGCGGACTAGCGGGGGGCCCATCCTACGAGCAGTACTTC.

Worth noting for this clonotype: One junction end disagrees with the germline gene, perhaps due to a read error. This chain joins TRBV7-7 and TRBJ2-5, with TRBD2 as a possible D gene (5 bases). Germline assignment: CDR1 SSHAT and CDR2 FNYEAQ (reference sequence). The length of the CDR3 is 15 residues. CDR3 nucleotides: TGTGCTAGCAGCTTTCGGTACCGGGGTGGAAAGACCCAGTACTTC. Its protein product is CASSFRYRGGKTQYF.

The V gene is TRBV13, the J gene TRBJ1-1; D remains unclear. V was shortened by 1 base and J by 0 bases, with 9 bases between the two germline ends. CDR1 PRHDT and CDR2 FYEKMQ come from the germline V gene (reference sequence). This CDR3 has 15 residues. The DNA for the CDR3 is TGTGCCAGCAGCTTAGTTGTCAGCCTGAACACTGAAGCTTTCTTT. It encodes CASSLVVSLNTEAFF.

The V gene is TRBV4-1, the J gene TRBJ2-2; 7 bases map to TRBD1. The germline V gene encodes CDR1 MGHRA and CDR2 YSYEKL. V trimming: 4 bases; J trimming: 7 bases; junction bases outside the gene matches: 12. There are 16 residues in the CDR3. The CDR3 is CASSRLYPGGDGELFF. DNA of the CDR3: TGCGCCAGCAGCCGACTTTACCCAGGGGGAGACGGGGAGCTGTTTTTT.

The rearrangement uses TRBV7-2 and TRBJ1-6; a possible D gene is TRBD1 (5 bases). Deletions cut 5 bases from V and 10 bases from J, with 15 bases between. Germline V gene data show CDR1 as SGHTA and CDR2 as FQGNSA. This CDR3 is 14 amino acids long. The CDR3 DNA is TGTGCCAGCAGCCGGTCCACGGGGGAATCACCCCTCCACTTT. Protein: CASSRSTGESPLHF. Drawing the rest from reference TRBV7-2 and TRBJ1-6, the complete variable domain is GAGVSQSPSNKVTEKGKDVELRCDPISGHTALYWYRQSLGQGLEFLIYFQGNSAPDKSGLPSDRFSAERTGGSVSTLTIQRTQQEDSAVYLCASSRSTGESPLHFGNGTRLTVT.

This clonotype appeared a few times. V usage is TRBV5-1 and J usage is TRBJ2-3, with 8 nucleotides matching TRBD2. The germline V gene encodes CDR1 SGHRS and CDR2 YFSETQ. J was trimmed by 1 base and V by 4 bases; bases with no gene match: 14. This CDR3 has 18 amino acids. CDR3: CASSLNPPGGPGTDTQYF. The CDR3 coding sequence is TGCGCCAGCAGCCTAAACCCACCGGGGGGGCCGGGCACAGATACGCAGTATTTT.

This clonotype was detected ten times or more. The rearrangement links TRBV27 to TRBJ2-2; D unclear. V was pared by 3 bases and J by 6 bases, with 8 bases between. The CDR3 extends over 13 amino acids. Germline assignment: CDR1 MNHEY and CDR2 SMNVEV (reference sequence). CDR3 DNA sequence: TGTGCCAGCAGTTTTGGAGAGGCCGGGGAGCTGTTTTTT. Amino acids: CASSFGEAGELFF.

The chain uses TRBV6-2 or TRBV6-3 and TRBJ1-2; 9 bases are shared with TRBD1. The CDR3 consists of 17 residues. The V gene end was trimmed by 3 bases and the J gene end by 2 bases; junction bases not matched to a gene: 10. CDR1 is MNHEY and CDR2 is SVGEGT in the germline V gene. CDR3 sequence reads: CASSYRIGTGRNYGYTF. CDR3 coding DNA: TGTGCCAGCAGTTATCGTATCGGGACAGGGAGGAACTATGGCTACACCTTC.

This clonotype was counted between two and nine times. The V call is TRBV11-2, the J call TRBJ2-2, with 8 bases fitting TRBD1. Trimming at V came to 1 base and at J to 7 bases, leaving 2 bases not matched to a gene. In germline, CDR1 is SGHAT, CDR2 FQNNGV. The CDR3 length is 14 residues. The DNA for the CDR3 is TGTGCCAGCAGCTTAGGACAGGGGATCGGGGAGCTGTTTTTT. Its translation: CASSLGQGIGELFF.

In this sample, this clonotype turned up many times. The chain couples TRBV5-1 to TRBJ2-2; perhaps TRBD2 as D (6 bases). Trimming shortened V by 4 bases and J by 4 bases, and 11 bases separated the two germline ends. Germline V gene lookup returns CDR1 SGHRS and CDR2 YFSETQ. This CDR3 contains 14 residues. The CDR3 coding sequence is TGCGCCAGCAGCACCCAGGGAGGCACCGGGGAGCTGTTTTTT. It translates to CASSTQGGTGELFF.

This sequence joins TRBV7-9 and TRBJ2-5; D is perhaps TRBD2 (6 bases). V was shortened by 1 base and J by 5 bases, with 14 bases between the two germline ends. CDR1 SEHNR and CDR2 FQNEAQ come from the germline V gene (reference sequence). There are 15 residues in the CDR3. DNA for the CDR3: TGTGCCAGCAGCTTAGGGACGGCGGGGCTGGAGACCCAGTACTTC. Protein: CASSLGTAGLETQYF.

The V and J genes are TRBV28 and TRBJ2-2, with D possibly called TRBD1 or TRBD2 (5 bases each). Germline CDR1 reads MDHEN; CDR2 reads SYDVKM. Trimming left V 0 bases short and J 9 bases short, with 8 bases between. The CDR3 is made up of 13 amino acids. The CDR3 DNA reads as TGTGCCAGCAGTTTATGGAGGGGCCGGGAGCTGTTTTTT. Its translation is CASSLWRGRELFF.

The V call is TRBV28, the J call TRBJ2-3, with TRBD2 matching over 10 bases. Germline CDR1 and CDR2: MDHEN and SYDVKM. The J segment lost 0 bases and the V segment lost 7 bases, leaving 19 bases of the junction unmatched. This CDR3 spans 20 amino acids. As DNA, the CDR3 is TGTGCCAGCACCACCAGGGTACGGGGTCCTAGCGGGGGTAGCACAGATACGCAGTATTTT. Protein product: CASTTRVRGPSGGSTDTQYF.

This clonotype was counted only a few times. The chain uses TRBV20-1 and TRBJ1-2; D is uncertain. V lost 0 bases to trimming and J lost 4 bases, with 9 bases between them. This CDR3 spans 13 amino acids. Germline values: CDR1 DFQATT, CDR2 SNEGSKA (reference sequence). The CDR3 is CSARDLQIYGYTF. The CDR3 nucleotides read TGCAGTGCTAGAGATCTGCAGATCTATGGCTACACCTTC.

This clonotype was counted only a few times. The chain employs TRBV5-1 and TRBJ2-1; TRBD2 agrees at 7 bases. The CDR3 is made up of 15 amino acids. Trimming removed 2 bases from V and 8 bases from J; junction bases left unmatched: 10. Looked up from germline, CDR1 is SGHRS and CDR2 is YFSETQ. Written as DNA, the CDR3 is TGCGCCAGCAGCTTAGGGACTACGGAGGTCCATGAGCAGTTCTTC. This codes for CASSLGTTEVHEQFF.

The gene calls are TRBV5-1 and TRBJ2-2, with D unresolved. CDR3 length: 15 residues. The V end was cut by 0 bases, the J end by 0 bases, with 6 bases between. CDR1 is SGHRS and CDR2 is YFSETQ in the germline V gene. CDR3 amino acids: CASSLVLANTGELFF. The CDR3 region has the DNA TGCGCCAGCAGCTTGGTTCTTGCGAACACCGGGGAGCTGTTTTTT. Combining the CDR3 with reference TRBV5-1 and TRBJ2-2 gives the whole variable domain KAGVTQTPRYLIKTRGQQVTLSCSPISGHRSVSWYQQTPGQGLQFLFEYFSETQRNKGNFPGRFSGRQFSNSRSEMNVSTLELGDSALYLCASSLVLANTGELFFGEGSRLTVL.

This clonotype appeared a few times. The chain uses TRBV4-3 and TRBJ2-2; the D is unclear. The CDR3 is 15 residues long. The germline V and J ends were trimmed by 3 bases and 4 bases, with 12 bases remaining between them. Germline lookup yields CDR1 LGHNA and CDR2 YSLEER. CDR3 in amino acids: CASSQGALSTGELFF. CDR3 bases: TGCGCCAGCAGCCAGGGCGCTTTGAGCACCGGGGAGCTGTTTTTT.

This clonotype was recorded a few times. J is TRBJ1-5 and V is TRBV20-1; D uncertain. This CDR3 has 15 residues. Looked up from germline, CDR1 is DFQATT and CDR2 is SNEGSKA (reference sequence). The V end lost 6 bases, the J end lost 0 bases, and 15 bases lay between the germline ends. CDR3 coding DNA: TGCAGTGCCCCTCGCCCAGAATATAGCAATCAGCCCCAGCATTTT. It yields the protein CSAPRPEYSNQPQHF.

This chain's CDR3 is CASSLERQGIDEQFF. For the CDR3, the DNA is TGTGCCAGCAGCTTAGAACGGCAGGGGATCGATGAGCAGTTCTTC. This sequence joins TRBV7-9 and TRBJ2-1; D is perhaps TRBD1 (6 bases). The length of the CDR3 is 15 residues. Germline CDR1 reads SEHNR; CDR2 reads FQNEAQ (reference sequence). V gave up 1 base and J gave up 8 bases, with 15 bases separating them.

This clonotype was counted only a few times. The chain recombines TRBV7-2 with TRBJ2-5; D is unresolved. The CDR3 consists of 14 residues. Germline V gene lookup returns CDR1 SGHTA and CDR2 FQGNSA. V was pared by 0 bases and J by 1 base, with 6 bases between. The CDR3 loop is CASSLAVFQETQYF. Here the CDR3 DNA reads TGTGCCAGCAGCTTAGCTGTCTTCCAAGAGACCCAGTACTTC.

The chain couples TRBV7-6 to TRBJ2-7; D might be TRBD1 or TRBD2, each matching 6 bases. The CDR3 contains 20 residues. Between the trimmed V and J ends, which lost 6 bases and 0 bases, there was a span of 30 bases. Germline-derived CDR1 and CDR2 are SGHVS and FNYEAQ. In nucleotides, the CDR3 is TGTGCCAGCAGTCTCAGGGCGGACGGGGGCATGGAACAGAGCTCCTACGAGCAGTACTTC. It translates to CASSLRADGGMEQSSYEQYF. Based on the CDR3 plus reference TRBV7-6 and TRBJ2-7, the full variable domain is GAGVSQSPRYKVTKRGQDVALRCDPISGHVSLYWYRQALGQGPEFLTYFNYEAQQDKSGLPNDRFSAERPEGSISTLTIQRTEQRDSAMYRCASSLRADGGMEQSSYEQYFGPGTRLTVT.

Only a few counts were recorded for this clonotype. This rearrangement joins TRBV20-1 to TRBJ1-2; D is unclear. V shed 1 base and J shed 0 bases, with 12 bases lying between them. The germline V gene encodes CDR1 DFQATT and CDR2 SNEGSKA (reference sequence). The CDR3 sequence is 15 residues long. CDR3 sequence reads: CSARGVGLANYGYTF. The DNA of the CDR3 is TGCAGTGCTAGAGGGGTCGGTCTAGCTAACTATGGCTACACCTTC.

The chain is built from TRBV7-9 and TRBJ2-3, with TRBD2 identical over 13 bases. Germline values: CDR1 SEHNR, CDR2 FQNEAQ (reference sequence). The V and J ends lost 4 bases and 7 bases, in that order; junction bases with no gene match: 8. The CDR3 runs 16 residues. The CDR3 here is CASSYPGLAGRNTQYF. CDR3 sequence (DNA): TGTGCCAGCAGCTACCCGGGACTAGCGGGGCGGAATACGCAGTATTTT. The full variable domain, with the rest looked up from reference TRBV7-9 and TRBJ2-3, is DTGVSQNPRHKITKRGQNVTFRCDPISEHNRLYWYRQTLGQGPEFLTYFQNEAQLEKSRLLSDRFSAERPKGSFSTLEIQRTEQGDSAMYLCASSYPGLAGRNTQYFGPGTRLTVL.

The V call is TRBV29-1, the J call TRBJ2-5; weak D call: TRBD1 (5 bases). V was shortened by 4 bases and J by 4 bases, with 7 bases between the two germline ends. This CDR3 is 11 amino acids long. CDR1 is SQVTM and CDR2 is ANQGSEA in the germline V gene. CDR3 residues: CSVGQTETQYF. DNA of the CDR3: TGCAGCGTTGGACAGACAGAGACCCAGTACTTC.

This clonotype occurred many times. The chain is built from TRBV6-2 or TRBV6-3 and TRBJ1-3; D is uncertain. CDR3 length: 17 residues. Germline CDR1 and CDR2: MNHEY and SVGEGT. V shed 7 bases and J shed 5 bases, with 24 bases lying between them. The CDR3 DNA is TGTGCCAGCACCCACCCCAGCGTGGTGAGAATGAGAAACACCATATATTTT. Protein sequence: CASTHPSVVRMRNTIYF.

The chain recombines TRBV10-2 with TRBJ2-3; 9 bases fit TRBD2. J lost 2 bases, V lost 1 base, and 7 bases had no gene match. Germline V CDR1 and CDR2: WSHSY, SAAADI. CDR3 length equals 17 residues. CDR3 amino acids: CASSEYPLAGYTDTQYF. The CDR3 DNA reads as TGCGCCAGCAGTGAGTACCCCCTAGCGGGGTACACAGATACGCAGTATTTT.

The rearrangement uses TRBV5-1 and TRBJ2-4; 7 nucleotides match TRBD1. Germline loops: CDR1 SGHRS, CDR2 YFSETQ. CDR3 size: 14 residues. Trimming at V came to 4 bases and at J to 3 bases, leaving 4 bases not matched to a gene. The CDR3 DNA reads as TGCGCCAGCAGCCAGGGGGATGTCAAAAACATTCAGTACTTC. This translates into CASSQGDVKNIQYF.